A single sample is the source of the 8 T cell receptor beta chains below, sequenced in a study of CD8+ T cells in alopecia areata. RNA extraction was followed by reverse transcription into cDNA, which acted as the sequencing template. Method: immunoSEQ multiplex PCR; TCRdb's copy keeps in-frame clones and lacks some. The sample yields about 110,000 clones, approximately 59% seen once. Sequenced input: CD8+ T cells sorted from blood. The receptors derive from a human donor in good health.

In this sample, this clone turned up a few times. The V and J genes are TRBV2 and TRBJ2-2; tentatively, D is TRBD2 (6 bases). This CDR3 has 15 amino acids. V lost 7 bases and J 0 bases, leaving 12 bases between the germline ends. CDR1 is SNHLY and CDR2 is FYNNEI in the germline V gene. CDR3 sequence reads: CASITGLSNTGELFF. The CDR3 nucleotides read TGTGCCAGCATAACGGGACTGTCGAACACCGGGGAGCTGTTTTTT.

This clone was recorded only once. The chain joins TRBV7-9 to TRBJ2-5, with D perhaps TRBD1 or TRBD2 (5 bases each). CDR1 SEHNR and CDR2 FQNEAQ come from the germline V gene (reference sequence). V was shortened by 5 bases and J by 5 bases, with 15 bases between the two germline ends. This CDR3 contains 14 residues. Here the CDR3 DNA reads TGTGCCAGCAGCCCTATAGGGACCGAGGAGACCCAGTACTTC. Encoded protein: CASSPIGTEETQYF.

V and J are TRBV7-2 and TRBJ1-1; possibly TRBD1 for D (5 bases). The CDR3 totals 15 residues. The germline gives CDR1 SGHTA, CDR2 FQGNSA. V shed 5 bases and J shed 1 base, with 14 bases lying between them. For the CDR3, the DNA is TGTGCCAGCAGCCCGCCGGCGGGGGGGAACACTGAAGCTTTCTTT. Protein product: CASSPPAGGNTEAFF.

The chain uses TRBV28 and TRBJ2-3; D unresolved. Germline CDR1 and CDR2: MDHEN and SYDVKM. Trimming left V 3 bases short and J 1 base short, with 2 bases between. The CDR3 covers 12 residues. The CDR3 spells CASSLGTDTQYF. The CDR3 DNA sequence: TGTGCCAGCAGTTTGGGCACAGATACGCAGTATTTT.

The chain joins TRBV15 to TRBJ1-1; no clear D. V lost 6 bases to trimming and J lost 5 bases, with 13 bases between them. CDR1 and CDR2 (germline): LNHNV, YYDKDF (reference sequence). This CDR3 contains 13 residues. CDR3 DNA sequence: TGTGCCACCAGAGCGGACCTGTTGACTGAAGCTTTCTTT. This gives the protein CATRADLLTEAFF. The entire variable domain, with the rest obtained from reference TRBV15 and TRBJ1-1, is as follows: DAMVIQNPRYQVTQFGKPVTLSCSQTLNHNVMYWYQQKSSQAPKLLFHYYDKDFNNEADTPDNFQSRRPNTSFCFLDIRSPGLGDTAMYLCATRADLLTEAFFGQGTRLTVV.

V is TRBV5-4 and J is TRBJ2-3; no firm D call. The ends were cut back, 5 bases at V and 1 base at J, with 8 bases in the middle. Germline V gives CDR1 SGHNT, CDR2 YYREEE (reference sequence). The CDR3 loop spans 13 amino acids. CDR3 in DNA: TGTGCCAGCAGAGACCAAGGCACAGATACGCAGTATTTT. It yields the protein CASRDQGTDTQYF.

This clone was detected a few times. This chain joins TRBV7-6 and TRBJ1-1; 11 bases map to TRBD1. The trim removed 5 bases at V and 4 bases at J, leaving 9 bases unmatched. Germline V lookup: CDR1 SGHVS, CDR2 FNYEAQ. This CDR3 has 16 residues. In DNA form, the CDR3 reads TGTGCCAGCAGCGACCCCGGGACAGGGGGGAGCACTGAAGCTTTCTTT. Translated, it gives CASSDPGTGGSTEAFF.

This CDR3 is CASLRGPGVLTF. Here the CDR3 DNA reads TGTGCCAGCCTCAGGGGCCCCGGCGTCCTGACTTTC. The chain has TRBV2 and TRBJ2-6; possibly TRBD1 for D (6 bases). The CDR3 totals 12 residues. V lost 8 bases and J lost 12, with 14 bases in between. Per the germline V gene, CDR1 is SNHLY and CDR2 is FYNNEI.